This section outlines one T cell receptor (beta chain) sequence together with its context. As processed by the authors: Scientists estimated how many nucleated cells there were by amplifying reference gene primers. Data came from immunoSEQ multiplex PCR; TCRdb stores just in-frame clones and leaves some out. V and J calls and clone size come straight from that table; D and trimming were deduced from the DNA. The sample records fewer than 250,000 clones, around 83% being singletons. These data belong to a study of blood T cell repertoires in COVID-19. Study in general: The study drew acute and convalescent COVID-19 samples from the United States, Italy and Spain.

This CDR3 is built from 16 residues. Germline V gene sequence: CDR1 SGHTA, CDR2 FQGNSA. V gave up 8 bases and J gave up 0 bases, with 16 bases separating them. Participant reports of clinical history set cohort assignment. This sequence joins TRBV7-2 and TRBJ2-2; a possible D gene is TRBD2 (6 bases). Sequences were obtained from PBMCs or T cells enriched from blood (not recorded which). This sequence was found in a woman in her thirties who had been exposed to COVID-19. The CDR3 loop reads CASEPRGGANTGELFF. In DNA, the CDR3 is TGTGCCAGCGAACCCCGTGGAGGGGCGAACACCGGGGAGCTGTTTTTT.